Listed below are T cell receptor beta chains from one sample, sequenced in a study of cytomegalovirus exposure and HLA in healthy donors. Here immunoSEQ multiplex PCR was the method, and the copy in TCRdb shows in-frame clones only, minus some. The sample lists 100,000 to 120,000 clones, around 76% occurring once. The sequencing input was PBMCs. The receptors originated from a man aged 30-40 years in good health and CMV-seropositive. CDR3s include the opening cysteine and the closing phenylalanine or tryptophan. D genes are given only for firm matches. Rows may omit the clone size; those that give it use once, few, many or a size class.

CDR3 length	D gene	V gene	J gene	clone size	CDR3 protein	CDR3 DNA
13	TRBD1	TRBV6-1	TRBJ1-2	.	CASSEGTGGGYTF	TGTGCCAGCAGTGAGGGGACAGGGGGCGGCTACACCTTC
13	.	TRBV9	TRBJ2-3	.	CASSVSLADTQYF	TGTGCCAGCAGCGTATCCCTAGCGGATACGCAGTATTTT
16	TRBD1	TRBV9	TRBJ1-5	.	CASSAGQGAEGQPQHF	TGTGCCAGCAGCGCTGGACAGGGGGCTGAAGGTCAGCCCCAGCATTTT
14	.	TRBV29-1	TRBJ1-1	.	CSVLPGLRNTEAFF	TGCAGCGTGTTGCCGGGACTTCGGAACACTGAAGCTTTCTTT
13	.	TRBV4-1	TRBJ1-1	.	CASSPPALARAFF	TGCGCCAGCAGCCCCCCGGCCCTAGCGAGGGCTTTCTTT
19	TRBD1	TRBV9	TRBJ2-6	.	CASSVASDRGLVGANVLTF	TGTGCCAGCAGCGTAGCATCTGACAGGGGGCTCGTTGGGGCCAACGTCCTGACTTTC
12	.	TRBV5-4	TRBJ1-6	.	CASSFEDSPLHF	TGTGCCAGCAGCTTTGAGGATTCACCCCTCCACTTT
16	TRBD2	TRBV5-1	TRBJ2-3	.	CASSFGRGGRTDTQYF	TGCGCCAGCAGCTTCGGACGGGGGGGCAGGACAGATACGCAGTATTTT
13	.	TRBV9	TRBJ1-1	.	CASSVRGSTEAFF	TGTGCCAGCAGCGTAAGGGGTTCCACTGAAGCTTTCTTT
13	.	TRBV14	TRBJ1-5	.	CASSQVASSPQHF	TGTGCCAGCAGCCAAGTGGCTTCTTCGCCCCAGCATTTT
15	TRBD1	TRBV28	TRBJ2-7	.	CASSFLGQGPYEQYF	TGTGCCAGCAGTTTTCTAGGACAGGGTCCCTACGAGCAGTACTTC
16	TRBD2	TRBV7-9	TRBJ2-2	few	CASSSGTSGNTGELFF	TGTGCCAGCAGCAGTGGGACTAGCGGGAACACCGGGGAGCTGTTTTTT
12	.	TRBV19	TRBJ1-1	.	CASRIGWTEAFF	TGTGCCAGTCGAATCGGGTGGACTGAAGCTTTCTTT
15	TRBD1	TRBV19	TRBJ1-2	.	CASSIDLGTGYGYTF	TGTGCCAGTAGTATAGATCTAGGGACAGGTTACGGCTACACCTTC
18	.	TRBV11-2	TRBJ2-3	once	CASSLGTVWGSSTDTQYF	TGTGCCAGCAGCTTAGGGACAGTCTGGGGATCTAGCACAGATACGCAGTATTTT
15	TRBD2	TRBV19	TRBJ2-5	.	CASRRTSGDAETQYF	TGTGCCAGTAGGAGGACTAGCGGGGATGCTGAGACCCAGTACTTC
15	.	TRBV10-3	TRBJ1-3	.	CAISDISSSGNTIYF	TGTGCCATCAGTGACATTTCGAGCTCTGGAAACACCATATATTTT
15	TRBD2	TRBV19	TRBJ2-7	.	CASSTGTSGYYEQYF	TGTGCCAGTAGTACCGGGACTAGCGGGTACTACGAGCAGTACTTC
14	.	TRBV28	TRBJ1-3	few	CASSLGETGNTIYF	TGTGCCAGCAGTTTAGGGGAGACTGGAAACACCATATATTTT
17	TRBD2	TRBV7-2	TRBJ2-3	.	CASSRGLAGASTDTQYF	TGTGCCAGCAGCCGAGGACTAGCGGGGGCCAGCACAGATACGCAGTATTTT
16	TRBD2	TRBV4-3	TRBJ2-4	.	CASSQEAGLAKNIQYF	TGCGCCAGCAGCCAGGAAGCGGGACTAGCCAAAAACATTCAGTACTTC
13	TRBD1	TRBV19	TRBJ1-1	few	CASSSSAGGEAFF	TGTGCCAGTAGTAGTTCGGCAGGGGGTGAAGCTTTCTTT
18	.	TRBV10-3	TRBJ2-2	once	CAISESGQPFANTGELFF	TGTGCCATCAGTGAATCCGGACAGCCGTTTGCGAACACCGGGGAGCTGTTTTTT
16	TRBD1	TRBV13	TRBJ1-3	.	CASSLPNSGQGNTIYF	TGTGCCAGCAGCTTACCAAATTCGGGACAGGGAAACACCATATATTTT
16	TRBD2	TRBV7-6	TRBJ2-1	.	CASSPTTSLGANEQFF	TGTGCCAGCAGCCCGACGACTAGCTTAGGTGCCAATGAGCAGTTCTTC
17	TRBD1	TRBV28	TRBJ2-1	.	CASSLWGTGRSYNEQFF	TGTGCCAGCAGTTTATGGGGGACAGGGCGCTCCTACAATGAGCAGTTCTTC
19	.	TRBV19	TRBJ2-2	.	CASSPVGPGLATNTGELFF	TGTGCCAGTAGTCCCGTTGGCCCTGGGCTAGCGACGAACACCGGGGAGCTGTTTTTT
17	TRBD1	TRBV28	TRBJ1-2	.	CASSLLDRGEFGYGYTF	TGTGCCAGCAGTTTACTAGACAGGGGTGAGTTCGGCTATGGCTACACCTTC
15	TRBD1	TRBV6-5	TRBJ2-2	few	CASSIGQGITGELFF	TGTGCCAGCAGTATAGGACAGGGAATCACCGGGGAGCTGTTTTTT
12	.	TRBV6-1	TRBJ1-1	.	CASTLRESEAFF	TGTGCCAGCACTCTTCGGGAGTCTGAAGCTTTCTTT
14	.	TRBV4-3	TRBJ1-3	.	CASSLKTSRDTIYF	TGCGCCAGCAGCCTCAAGACATCGCGGGACACCATATATTTT